The T cell receptor beta chain under discussion was sequenced for a study of blood T cells in healthy people across ages. Study results and limitations: It was held that the diversity estimates obtained from one million T cells were underestimates.

With V trimmed by 4 bases and J by 6 bases, 5 bases remained unmatched. The CDR3 runs to 16 residues. Germline lookup yields CDR1 SGHRS and CDR2 YFSETQ. A sample-barcoded 5' primer and a J-beta primer mix were used in a second PCR of about 7 to 12 cycles. TCRdb redid the calling of the 5' RACE reads with MiXCR, one entry per CDR3 protein. Of over a million distinct CDR3 sequences listed, 55% to 75% are singletons. Ranging in age from roughly 6 to 90, the donors were healthy Caucasian individuals from Russia. Collection of roughly 10 milliliters of peripheral blood was performed for each donor. This clonotype was observed a few times. What it binds is not known.

The sequence came from a young man in good health. The chain combines TRBV5-1 with TRBJ2-3; TRBD2 matches at 16 bases. Sequenced sample: blood. The CDR3 DNA reads TGCGCCAGCAGCCTGGGACTAGCGGGGGGGTCGGATACGCAGTATTTT. Translating it yields CASSLGLAGGSDTQYF.